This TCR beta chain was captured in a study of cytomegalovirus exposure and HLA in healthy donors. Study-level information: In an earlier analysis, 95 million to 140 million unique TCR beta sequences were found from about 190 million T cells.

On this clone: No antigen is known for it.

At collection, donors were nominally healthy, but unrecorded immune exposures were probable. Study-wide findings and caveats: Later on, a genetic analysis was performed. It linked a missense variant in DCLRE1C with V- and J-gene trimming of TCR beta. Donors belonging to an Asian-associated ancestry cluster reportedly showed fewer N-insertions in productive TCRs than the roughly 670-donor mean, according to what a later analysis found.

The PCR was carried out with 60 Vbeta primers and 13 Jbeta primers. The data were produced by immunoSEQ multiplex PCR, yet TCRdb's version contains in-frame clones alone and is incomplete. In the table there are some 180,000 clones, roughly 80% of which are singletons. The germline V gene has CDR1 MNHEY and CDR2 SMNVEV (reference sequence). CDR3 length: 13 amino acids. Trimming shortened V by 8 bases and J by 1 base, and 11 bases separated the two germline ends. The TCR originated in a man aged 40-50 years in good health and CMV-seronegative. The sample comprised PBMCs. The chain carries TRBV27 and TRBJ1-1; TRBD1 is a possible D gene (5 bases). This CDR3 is CASFPTGNTEAFF. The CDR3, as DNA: TGTGCCAGCTTTCCCACAGGGAACACTGAAGCTTTCTTT.